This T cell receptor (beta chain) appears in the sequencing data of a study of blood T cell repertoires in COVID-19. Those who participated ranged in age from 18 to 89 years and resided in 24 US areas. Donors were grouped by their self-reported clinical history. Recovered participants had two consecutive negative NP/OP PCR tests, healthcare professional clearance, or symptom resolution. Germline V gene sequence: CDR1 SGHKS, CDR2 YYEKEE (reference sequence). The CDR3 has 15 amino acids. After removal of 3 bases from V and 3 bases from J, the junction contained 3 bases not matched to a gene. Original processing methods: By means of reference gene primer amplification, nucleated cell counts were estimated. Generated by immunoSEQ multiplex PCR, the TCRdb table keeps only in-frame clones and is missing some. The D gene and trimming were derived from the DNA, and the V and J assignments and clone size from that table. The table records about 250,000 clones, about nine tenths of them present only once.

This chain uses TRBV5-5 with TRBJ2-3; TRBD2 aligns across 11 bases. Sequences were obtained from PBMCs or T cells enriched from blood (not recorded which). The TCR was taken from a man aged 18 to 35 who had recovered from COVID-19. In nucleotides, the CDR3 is TGTGCCAGCAGCTCGACTAGCGGGGCTACAGATACGCAGTATTTT. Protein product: CASSSTSGATDTQYF.